This is a list of T cell receptor beta chains from one sample in a study of shared clonotypes between healthy human individuals. The data were produced by immunoSEQ multiplex PCR, yet TCRdb's version contains in-frame clones alone and is incomplete. The top ten hold around 0.38% of the sample, which has approximately 2,000,000 clones, less than 95% seen once. The sequencing sample was made of naive CD4+ T cells from PBMCs. The origin of the receptors is a man aged 18 to 30 in good health. Some clones in this sample may be carry-over from other donors' samples. The CDR3 runs from the conserved cysteine through the conserved F or W. A D gene is named only where the DNA matches it firmly. Some rows mark clone size as missing; the rest say once, few, many or name a class of expanded clone.

j_call: TRBJ1-2; cdr3_length: 14; clone_size: .; v_call: TRBV19; d_call: .; cdr3_nt: TGTGCCAGTAGTATAGGACGGAGTAACTATGGCTACACCTTC; cdr3_aa: CASSIGRSNYGYTF
j_call: TRBJ2-7; cdr3_length: 15; clone_size: .; v_call: TRBV7-2; d_call: TRBD2; cdr3_nt: TGTGCCAGCAGCGGCGGGACTAGCGCCTTGCGAGAGCAGTACTTC; cdr3_aa: CASSGGTSALREQYF
j_call: TRBJ1-2; cdr3_length: 18; clone_size: .; v_call: TRBV6-1; d_call: .; cdr3_nt: TGTGCCAGCAGTGAAGCGGGATGGCAGGGGATTTTTAACTATGGCTACACCTTC; cdr3_aa: CASSEAGWQGIFNYGYTF
j_call: TRBJ2-7; cdr3_length: 11; clone_size: once; v_call: TRBV7-9; d_call: .; cdr3_nt: TGTGCCAGCAGCTTAACACGCGAGCAGTACTTC; cdr3_aa: CASSLTREQYF
j_call: TRBJ2-7; cdr3_length: 13; clone_size: once; v_call: TRBV27; d_call: .; cdr3_nt: TGTGCCAGCAGTGAGACAGGCCCCTACGAGCAGTACTTC; cdr3_aa: CASSETGPYEQYF
j_call: TRBJ2-1; cdr3_length: 17; clone_size: .; v_call: TRBV28; d_call: TRBD2; cdr3_nt: TGTGCCAGCAGACCGGGACTAGCGGGAGAGTCTTTCAATGAGCAGTTCTTC; cdr3_aa: CASRPGLAGESFNEQFF
j_call: TRBJ2-7; cdr3_length: 15; clone_size: few; v_call: TRBV5-1; d_call: TRBD2; cdr3_nt: TGCGCCAGCAGCTTGTGGACTAGCGGGAGCTACGAGCAGTACTTC; cdr3_aa: CASSLWTSGSYEQYF
j_call: TRBJ1-2; cdr3_length: 11; clone_size: .; v_call: TRBV7-9; d_call: .; cdr3_nt: TGTGCCAGCAGCCAGGGTCCTGGCTACACCTTC; cdr3_aa: CASSQGPGYTF
j_call: TRBJ1-2; cdr3_length: 13; clone_size: .; v_call: TRBV5-6; d_call: .; cdr3_nt: TGTGCCAGCAGCTTCTGGGAGCTCTATGGCTACACCTTC; cdr3_aa: CASSFWELYGYTF
j_call: TRBJ1-3; cdr3_length: 14; clone_size: .; v_call: TRBV27; d_call: .; cdr3_nt: TGTGCCAGCAGTTTTTCAGGAGCTGGAAACACCATATATTTT; cdr3_aa: CASSFSGAGNTIYF
j_call: TRBJ1-3; cdr3_length: 15; clone_size: .; v_call: TRBV28; d_call: TRBD1; cdr3_nt: TGTGCCAGCAGTTTAGAACAGGGGGCTGGAAACACCATATATTTT; cdr3_aa: CASSLEQGAGNTIYF
j_call: TRBJ2-1; cdr3_length: 15; clone_size: .; v_call: TRBV2; d_call: TRBD2; cdr3_nt: TGTGCCAGCAGCGCTAGCGGGAGGCCCAACAATGAGCAGTTCTTC; cdr3_aa: CASSASGRPNNEQFF
j_call: TRBJ1-3; cdr3_length: 14; clone_size: .; v_call: TRBV9; d_call: .; cdr3_nt: TGTGCCAGCAGCGCCACAGGGTCTGGAAACACCATATATTTT; cdr3_aa: CASSATGSGNTIYF
j_call: TRBJ1-1; cdr3_length: 13; clone_size: .; v_call: TRBV7-6; d_call: .; cdr3_nt: TGTGCCAGCAGCTTACTAGGTGATACTGAAGCTTTCTTT; cdr3_aa: CASSLLGDTEAFF
j_call: TRBJ1-3; cdr3_length: 17; clone_size: .; v_call: TRBV7-9; d_call: .; cdr3_nt: TGTGCCAGCAGCTTAAAGGGACTCGTGGGTGCTGGAAACACCATATATTTT; cdr3_aa: CASSLKGLVGAGNTIYF
j_call: TRBJ2-7; cdr3_length: 15; clone_size: .; v_call: TRBV6-1; d_call: TRBD2; cdr3_nt: TGTGCCAGCAGTGAAGACCCTAGCGGGAGAGATGTAAAGTACTTC; cdr3_aa: CASSEDPSGRDVKYF
j_call: TRBJ2-3; cdr3_length: 11; clone_size: .; v_call: TRBV20-1; d_call: .; cdr3_nt: TGCAGTGCTAGACCGGGAGATACGCAGTATTTT; cdr3_aa: CSARPGDTQYF
j_call: TRBJ1-2; cdr3_length: 15; clone_size: .; v_call: TRBV9; d_call: .; cdr3_nt: TGTGCCAGCAGCGCATTTTCGACACTCCTCTATGGCTACACCTTC; cdr3_aa: CASSAFSTLLYGYTF
j_call: TRBJ1-6; cdr3_length: 15; clone_size: .; v_call: TRBV27; d_call: .; cdr3_nt: TGTGCCAGCAGTTCATCGGTCCCCACCCATTCACCCCTCCACTTT; cdr3_aa: CASSSSVPTHSPLHF
j_call: TRBJ1-2; cdr3_length: 14; clone_size: .; v_call: TRBV19; d_call: TRBD1; cdr3_nt: TGTGCCAGTAGTATAGATAGGGAGATGGGACAGCACGTCTTC; cdr3_aa: CASSIDREMGQHVF
j_call: TRBJ2-7; cdr3_length: 12; clone_size: .; v_call: TRBV28; d_call: .; cdr3_nt: TGTGCCAGCAGCCCTTGGCCCTACGAGCAGTACTTC; cdr3_aa: CASSPWPYEQYF
j_call: TRBJ1-1; cdr3_length: 15; clone_size: .; v_call: TRBV6-1; d_call: .; cdr3_nt: TGTGCCAGCAGTGAACAGGGGCCGACCAACACTGAAGCTTTCTTT; cdr3_aa: CASSEQGPTNTEAFF
j_call: TRBJ2-5; cdr3_length: 14; clone_size: once; v_call: TRBV6-1; d_call: .; cdr3_nt: TGTGCCAGCAGTAGCGGAGACTCAATAGAGACCCAGTACTTC; cdr3_aa: CASSSGDSIETQYF
j_call: TRBJ2-7; cdr3_length: 16; clone_size: once; v_call: TRBV9; d_call: TRBD2; cdr3_nt: TGTGCCAGCAGCGTAGATTCGGCTAGCGGGAGTGGTGAGCAGTACTTC; cdr3_aa: CASSVDSASGSGEQYF
j_call: TRBJ2-7; cdr3_length: 15; clone_size: .; v_call: TRBV5-1; d_call: TRBD1; cdr3_nt: TGCGCCAGCAGCCCGGGACAGGGAGGCCCCCACGAGCAGTACTTC; cdr3_aa: CASSPGQGGPHEQYF
j_call: TRBJ2-7; cdr3_length: 15; clone_size: .; v_call: TRBV14; d_call: TRBD2; cdr3_nt: TGTGCCAGCAGCCGGACTAGCGGGAGCTTGTACGAGCAGTACTTC; cdr3_aa: CASSRTSGSLYEQYF
j_call: TRBJ2-2; cdr3_length: 14; clone_size: .; v_call: TRBV14; d_call: .; cdr3_nt: TGTGCCAGCAGCCAAGTTTGGTCCGACGGGGAGCTGTTTTTT; cdr3_aa: CASSQVWSDGELFF
j_call: TRBJ2-2; cdr3_length: 19; clone_size: .; v_call: TRBV27; d_call: TRBD2; cdr3_nt: TGTGCCAGCATGGGGTATGGGAGATTAGCGGGCCCGAACACCGGGGAGCTGTTTTTT; cdr3_aa: CASMGYGRLAGPNTGELFF
j_call: TRBJ1-4; cdr3_length: 16; clone_size: .; v_call: TRBV2; d_call: .; cdr3_nt: TGTGCCAGCAGTGTAATGGGCCGTCGGGGCCGGGAAAAACTGTTTTTT; cdr3_aa: CASSVMGRRGREKLFF
j_call: TRBJ2-3; cdr3_length: 16; clone_size: .; v_call: TRBV4-2; d_call: TRBD2; cdr3_nt: TGTGCCAGCAGCCGTCCCACTAGCGGGAACACAGATACGCAGTATTTT; cdr3_aa: CASSRPTSGNTDTQYF
j_call: TRBJ2-1; cdr3_length: 14; clone_size: .; v_call: TRBV19; d_call: TRBD2; cdr3_nt: TGTGCCAGTAGTAAAGTTAGCGGGAGCTCTGAGCAGTTCTTC; cdr3_aa: CASSKVSGSSEQFF
j_call: TRBJ2-7; cdr3_length: 15; clone_size: .; v_call: TRBV6-6; d_call: .; cdr3_nt: TGTGCCAGCACGGAATCCGGGACACTACACTACGAGCAGTACTTC; cdr3_aa: CASTESGTLHYEQYF
j_call: TRBJ1-3; cdr3_length: 14; clone_size: .; v_call: TRBV28; d_call: TRBD1; cdr3_nt: TGTGCCAGCAGTTCAGGGGGCGCTGGAAACACCATATATTTT; cdr3_aa: CASSSGGAGNTIYF
j_call: TRBJ2-5; cdr3_length: 14; clone_size: .; v_call: TRBV11-2; d_call: .; cdr3_nt: TGTGCCAGCAGCTTAGATCCTAGCAAAGAGACCCAGTACTTC; cdr3_aa: CASSLDPSKETQYF
j_call: TRBJ2-7; cdr3_length: 16; clone_size: .; v_call: TRBV14; d_call: .; cdr3_nt: TGTGCCAGCAGCCAAGCCAGGGACCGGGTTTCCCGCGAGCAGTACTTC; cdr3_aa: CASSQARDRVSREQYF
j_call: TRBJ2-7; cdr3_length: 15; clone_size: .; v_call: TRBV9; d_call: TRBD2; cdr3_nt: TGTGCCAGCAGCCCGCGACTAGCGGTTACCTACGAGCAGTACTTC; cdr3_aa: CASSPRLAVTYEQYF
j_call: TRBJ2-6; cdr3_length: 16; clone_size: .; v_call: TRBV29-1; d_call: .; cdr3_nt: TGCAGCGTCGCCTGGACAGCCAGCTCTGGGGCCAACGTCCTGACTTTC; cdr3_aa: CSVAWTASSGANVLTF
j_call: TRBJ2-3; cdr3_length: 17; clone_size: .; v_call: TRBV29-1; d_call: TRBD2; cdr3_nt: TGCAGCGTACACATGGCGCCTAGCGGAGAAAGCACAGATACGCAGTATTTT; cdr3_aa: CSVHMAPSGESTDTQYF
j_call: TRBJ2-3; cdr3_length: 15; clone_size: .; v_call: TRBV7-9; d_call: TRBD2; cdr3_nt: TGTGCCAGCAGCCCTACAGCGGGGGCCACAGATACGCAGTATTTT; cdr3_aa: CASSPTAGATDTQYF
j_call: TRBJ2-3; cdr3_length: 13; clone_size: .; v_call: TRBV7-2; d_call: .; cdr3_nt: TGTGCCAGCAGCTTAGGTGTTGTGGCTACGCAGTATTTT; cdr3_aa: CASSLGVVATQYF
j_call: TRBJ2-5; cdr3_length: 16; clone_size: .; v_call: TRBV11-3; d_call: TRBD1; cdr3_nt: TGTGCCAGCAGCCCTAACCCGGGACAGGGGAGAGAGACCCAGTACTTC; cdr3_aa: CASSPNPGQGRETQYF
j_call: TRBJ2-7; cdr3_length: 14; clone_size: once; v_call: TRBV5-1; d_call: .; cdr3_nt: TGCGCCAGCAGCTTCAGGGGAACGGTGCACGAGCAGTACTTC; cdr3_aa: CASSFRGTVHEQYF
j_call: TRBJ2-5; cdr3_length: 14; clone_size: .; v_call: TRBV28; d_call: .; cdr3_nt: TGTGCCAGCAGTTTTGGGGGGCGCGGAGAGACCCAGTACTTC; cdr3_aa: CASSFGGRGETQYF
j_call: TRBJ2-7; cdr3_length: 14; clone_size: .; v_call: TRBV2; d_call: TRBD1; cdr3_nt: TGTGCCAGTACTGCAGGGACAGGTAACTACGAGCAGTACTTC; cdr3_aa: CASTAGTGNYEQYF
j_call: TRBJ1-3; cdr3_length: 13; clone_size: .; v_call: TRBV7-2; d_call: .; cdr3_nt: TGTGCCAGCAGCCCCCAAGGGTGGAACACCATATATTTT; cdr3_aa: CASSPQGWNTIYF
j_call: TRBJ2-2; cdr3_length: 13; clone_size: .; v_call: TRBV7-6; d_call: .; cdr3_nt: TGTGCCAGCAGCTTAGGGGGATCCGGGGAGCTGTTTTTT; cdr3_aa: CASSLGGSGELFF
j_call: TRBJ2-3; cdr3_length: 15; clone_size: .; v_call: TRBV6-6; d_call: .; cdr3_nt: TGTGCCAGCAGTTACTTGGCTAGTTTTACAGATACGCAGTATTTT; cdr3_aa: CASSYLASFTDTQYF
j_call: TRBJ2-7; cdr3_length: 15; clone_size: .; v_call: TRBV5-1; d_call: .; cdr3_nt: TGCGCCAGCAGCTTGGGGGCAGGGAATATCAACGAGCAGTACTTC; cdr3_aa: CASSLGAGNINEQYF
j_call: TRBJ2-7; cdr3_length: 18; clone_size: .; v_call: TRBV7-9; d_call: TRBD2; cdr3_nt: TGTGCCAGCAGCTTTCGTGGTGGTTCTAGCGGGAGGCTATACGAGCAGTACTTC; cdr3_aa: CASSFRGGSSGRLYEQYF
j_call: TRBJ2-7; cdr3_length: 15; clone_size: once; v_call: TRBV6-5; d_call: TRBD1; cdr3_nt: TGTGCCAGCAGTCCCAGTGACAGGGGGACCTACGAGCAGTACTTC; cdr3_aa: CASSPSDRGTYEQYF
j_call: TRBJ2-6; cdr3_length: 15; clone_size: .; v_call: TRBV27; d_call: TRBD1; cdr3_nt: TGTGCCAGCGGCGACAGGGGCGCTGGGGCCAACGTCCTGACTTTC; cdr3_aa: CASGDRGAGANVLTF